Described below is a single T cell receptor (beta chain) sequence and its context. As yet, its antigen is unknown. The isolated RNA, all of it, was reverse transcribed, so expressed TCRB transcripts were what got sequenced. The method was immunoSEQ multiplex PCR; TCRdb's version includes in-frame clones alone and lacks a portion of them. The sample holds 810,000 or so clones; 15% to 20% are singletons and the top ten take 0.023%. Looked up from germline, CDR1 is LNHNV and CDR2 is YYDKDF (reference sequence). Trimming removed 0 bases at V and 7 bases at J, with 12 bases between. The CDR3 extends over 15 amino acids. The data stem from a study of beta chain features in type 1 diabetes. Study-wide points: There was no resolution here of whether HLA type influences TCRB rearrangement.

Sequencing was performed on naive CD4+ T cells from blood. The source of this sequence is a woman younger than 35 in good health. The rearrangement uses TRBV15 and TRBJ1-4; D gene unclear. The CDR3: CATSRDFVGSEKLFF. CDR3 bases: TGTGCCACCAGCAGAGATTTTGTAGGATCTGAAAAACTGTTTTTT.